This TCR beta chain is drawn from a study of PD-1 blockade in classical Hodgkin lymphoma. Looked up from germline, CDR1 is SGHTA and CDR2 is FQGNSA. V was pared by 5 bases and J by 1 base, with 14 bases between. The CDR3 spans 15 residues. Assay used: immunoSEQ multiplex PCR; TCRdb lists only in-frame clones, some missing. The table lists about 27,000 clones, approximately 81% of them singletons. Each of the patients experienced relapse following autologous stem cell transplantation, and their brentuximab vedotin exposure differed. The source was peripheral blood mononuclear cells (PBMCs), collected before the second cycle of nivolumab. The rearrangement uses TRBV7-2 and TRBJ1-2, with D possibly matching TRBD1 (6 bases). The receptor's source is a human donor with classical Hodgkin lymphoma. In nucleotides, the CDR3 is TGTGCCAGCAGCCCCGGGGGCGGGGTTAACTATGGCTACACCTTC. Translating gives CASSPGGGVNYGYTF.